This T cell receptor beta chain was sequenced in a study of blood T cell repertoires in COVID-19 (dated by TCRdb to the early 2020s). Regarding the complete study: Collaborator samples came from the United States, Italy and Spain and covered acute and convalescent phases of COVID-19. Subjects who had been exposed to COVID-19, were actively infected with it, or had recovered from it provided the deeply sampled blood TCRbeta repertoires that made up the dataset. The samples were drawn from two sources: the first 160 participants of the ongoing ImmuneRACE study, and 1,254 subjects contributed by 6 global collaborators. Where HLA class I and class II types were available, the types were taken from metadata supplied by the sample provider, not from assay-based typing. The sample metadata nearly always contained a de-identified subject ID, COVID-19 status, age in years and sex. The material from the prospective study consisted of cDNA or gDNA derived from T cells, B-cell-depleted T cells, or PBMCs. The repertoires were released in a freely available public database meant as a resource for research on the immune response to SARS-CoV-2. Study-wide conclusions, independent of this receptor: Clinical and demographic metadata were provided uncurated, with the amount varying by source and participant.

Whole blood was collected in K2EDTA tubes by collaborating institutions according to the institutions' own protocols. Collaborator samples were shipped for TCRbeta analysis as frozen whole blood, isolated PBMCs, or DNA extracted from either sample type. The immunoSEQ Assay, a bias-controlled multiplex PCR, was used to amplify TCRbeta CDR3 regions from genomic DNA. For the original study's pipeline: The number of nucleated cells in each sample was estimated by amplification of reference gene primers within the assay. To quantify the absolute abundance of each unique TCRbeta CDR3 rearrangement, sequence reads were collapsed and filtered. For each sample, productive Simpson clonality was calculated by taking the square root of Simpson's diversity index across productive rearrangements. TCRdb mirrors the immuneACCESS table, restricted to in-frame sequences. Some clones are absent from its copies; in checked studies, under half trace to an unresolved V gene, and the reason for the others is unknown. The V and J calls and clone size are taken from that table; D and trimming were inferred from the DNA. This sample has under 250,000 clones in its table, and 70% to 90% of those were observed once. About 3% of the sample lies in the top ten.

About this clone itself: Its antigen specificity is not known. Germline and junction disagree at one end, which may indicate a read error.

The CDR3 covers 13 residues, taking in both the cysteine and the phenylalanine. Of all the DNA, just the CDR3 is kept, 39 bases in frame from base 1. The germline V gene gives CDR1 as SGHAT and CDR2 as FQNNGV. This TCR was recovered from a man younger than 30 with active or convalescent COVID-19. The chain employs TRBV11-2 and TRBJ1-6, and possibly TRBD1, on 6 matching bases. The sequencing input was peripheral blood. The nucleotide sequence reads TGTGCCAGCATCCTACAGGGTAGTTCAGCCCTCCACTTT. It is translated as CASILQGSSALHF.